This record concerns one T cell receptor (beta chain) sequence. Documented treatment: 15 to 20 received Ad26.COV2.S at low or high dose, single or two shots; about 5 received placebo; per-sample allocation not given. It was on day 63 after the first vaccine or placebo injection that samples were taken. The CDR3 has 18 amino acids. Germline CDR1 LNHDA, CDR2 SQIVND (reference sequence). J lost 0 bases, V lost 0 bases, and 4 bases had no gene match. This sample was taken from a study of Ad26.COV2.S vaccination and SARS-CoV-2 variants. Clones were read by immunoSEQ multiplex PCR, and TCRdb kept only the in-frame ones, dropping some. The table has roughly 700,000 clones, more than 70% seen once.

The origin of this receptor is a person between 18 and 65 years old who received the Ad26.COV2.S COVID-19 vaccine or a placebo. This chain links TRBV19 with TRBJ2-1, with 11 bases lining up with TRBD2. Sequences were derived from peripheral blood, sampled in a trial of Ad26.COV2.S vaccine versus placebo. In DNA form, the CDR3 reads TGTGCCAGTAGTATAGACTTTAGCGGGAGGGGCTCCTACAATGAGCAGTTCTTC. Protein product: CASSIDFSGRGSYNEQFF.